These 27 T cell receptor beta chains originate from one sample sequenced in a study of T cells in Graves' hyperthyroidism and ophthalmopathy. From RNA transcripts, TCR beta CDR3 regions were amplified. Initially, a first-round RT-PCR of the TCR CDR3 employed the HTBI primer set. One entry per CDR3 protein, called by TCRdb with MiXCR from the multiplex PCR reads. The sample consists of over 250,000 distinct CDR3 sequences, roughly 20% of them appearing once. Sample: blood. The receptors derive from a man aged 25 to 40 with Graves' ophthalmopathy.

With respect to this clonotype: This could be a read error, since a much larger clone is one nucleotide away. The chain couples TRBV27 to TRBJ1-5, with TRBD1 matching over 7 bases. Germline-derived CDR1 and CDR2 are MNHEY and SMNVEV (reference sequence). This CDR3 has 16 residues. In nucleotides, the CDR3 is TGTGCCAGCAGTCAGACCGGGACAGTCGGGAATCGGCCCCAGCATTTT. Translating it yields CASSQTGTVGNRPQHF.

The chain recombines TRBV11-2 with TRBJ2-5, with 11 positions matching TRBD2. Germline CDR1 is SGHAT and CDR2 is FQNNGV. V lost 4 bases, J lost 4 bases, and 8 bases stayed unmatched. This CDR3 is built from 16 residues. The CDR3 is CASSSTSGSPAETQYF. Here the CDR3 DNA reads TGTGCCAGCAGCTCCACTAGCGGGAGCCCGGCAGAGACCCAGTACTTC.

This clonotype was seen once. The chain is built from TRBV15 and TRBJ1-5; a possible D gene is TRBD1 (5 bases). Germline CDR1 and CDR2: LNHNV and YYDKDF (reference sequence). The ends were cut back, 5 bases at V and 8 bases at J, with 13 bases in the middle. This CDR3 has 13 residues. This CDR3 is CATSVQGEEPQHF. CDR3 nucleotides: TGTGCCACCAGCGTTCAGGGTGAGGAGCCCCAGCATTTT.

This clonotype was found a few times. The rearrangement uses TRBV3-1 and TRBJ2-7; D gene ambiguous. Germline V gene lookup returns CDR1 LGHDT and CDR2 YNNKEL (reference sequence). The CDR3 runs to 14 residues. Deletions cut 1 base from V and 2 bases from J, with 9 bases between. Here the CDR3 DNA reads TGTGCCAGCAGCCAAGGGTCCCCGACCTACGAGCAGTACTTC. Translating it yields CASSQGSPTYEQYF.

As regards this clonotype: A much larger clone sits a single nucleotide away, making a read error possible. The rearrangement links TRBV9 to TRBJ2-1, with D possibly matching TRBD2 (5 bases). The CDR3 runs 16 residues. CDR1 is SGDLS, CDR2 YYNGEE, per germline. The CDR3 region has the DNA TGTACCAGCAGCGTAGAGCCGGGGAGCTCCTACAATGAGCAGTTCTTC. Residues: CTSSVEPGSSYNEQFF.

The table lists this clonotype with a few counts. The gene calls are TRBV6-1 and TRBJ2-7; D is perhaps TRBD1 or TRBD2 (5 bases each). V lost 8 bases to trimming and J lost 6 bases, with 20 bases between them. The CDR3 is 14 residues long. The V gene's germline CDR1 is MNHNS and CDR2 SASEGT. The CDR3 sequence is CASRLLGESGEQYF. DNA for the CDR3: TGTGCCAGCCGCCTCCTGGGGGAATCGGGCGAGCAGTACTTC.

At least ten counts were recorded for this clonotype. This chain links TRBV27 with TRBJ1-5; D uncertain. Trimming removed 3 bases from V and 4 bases from J, with 10 bases in between. Germline V gives CDR1 MNHEY, CDR2 SMNVEV (reference sequence). CDR3 size: 14 residues. CDR3 DNA: TGTGCCAGCAGTTTGGGAGGGTGGAATCAGCCCCAGCATTTT. Its protein is CASSLGGWNQPQHF.

The chain is built from TRBV11-2 and TRBJ2-1, with 11 nucleotides matching TRBD2. Looked up from germline, CDR1 is SGHAT and CDR2 is FQNNGV. V was pared by 0 bases and J by 2 bases, with 9 bases of the junction left unmatched. The CDR3 is 19 residues long. The CDR3 is CASSLEVAGGIPPYNEQFF. In DNA, the CDR3 is TGTGCCAGCAGCTTAGAAGTAGCGGGAGGGATACCCCCCTACAATGAGCAGTTCTTC.

This clonotype was detected only a few times. This chain connects TRBV5-1 to TRBJ1-2; possible D gene TRBD1, 5 bases. V lost 5 bases, J lost 0 bases, and 11 bases lay in between. The germline gives CDR1 SGHRS, CDR2 YFSETQ. The CDR3 is 14 residues long. The CDR3 region is CASRWDGSNYGYTF. For the CDR3, the DNA is TGCGCCAGCAGGTGGGACGGGTCTAACTATGGCTACACCTTC.

Many counts were recorded for this clonotype. J is TRBJ1-1 and V is TRBV20-1; tentatively, D is TRBD1 (6 bases). The CDR3 spans 14 residues. V was cut by 3 bases and J by 1 base, with 12 bases left in between. The V gene's germline CDR1 is DFQATT and CDR2 SNEGSKA (reference sequence). The CDR3 region is CSASGATGNTEAFF. CDR3 nucleotides: TGCAGTGCTAGCGGAGCGACAGGGAACACTGAAGCTTTCTTT.

Many counts were recorded for this clonotype. This rearrangement joins TRBV11-2 to TRBJ2-1, with D unresolved. V gave up 0 bases and J gave up 7 bases, with 10 bases separating them. The germline V gene has CDR1 SGHAT and CDR2 FQNNGV. The CDR3 is 14 residues long. The CDR3 coding sequence is TGTGCCAGCAGCTTAGATTTGTTGGTAAATGAGCAGTTCTTC. This encodes CASSLDLLVNEQFF.

The V and J genes are TRBV13 and TRBJ2-4; 8 positions agree with TRBD2. This CDR3 comprises 18 residues. The V and J ends lost 0 bases and 0 bases, in that order; junction bases with no gene match: 7. The germline V gene encodes CDR1 PRHDT and CDR2 FYEKMQ (reference sequence). The DNA for the CDR3 is TGTGCCAGCAGCTTAGGCCCTGGGGCGGGGGGAGCCAAAAACATTCAGTACTTC. Its protein is CASSLGPGAGGAKNIQYF.

The chain couples TRBV3-1 to TRBJ2-7, with TRBD2 as a possible D gene (5 bases). Trimming cost V 5 bases and J 3 bases, with 17 bases left between them. Germline lookup yields CDR1 LGHDT and CDR2 YNNKEL (reference sequence). The CDR3 runs to 15 residues. Here the CDR3 DNA reads TGTGCCAGCAGCAAGAGAGCAGGAGCGGACTACGAGCAGTACTTC. Translating gives CASSKRAGADYEQYF.

The chain carries TRBV7-2 and TRBJ1-2; D is undetermined. The CDR3 spans 13 residues. With 10 bases removed from V and 3 bases from J, the gap between germline ends came to 15 bases. The germline gives CDR1 SGHTA, CDR2 FQGNSA. Written as DNA, the CDR3 is TGTGCCATCGACGCCTTAGGCTACTATGGCTACACCTTC. This gives the protein CAIDALGYYGYTF.

J is TRBJ2-5 and V is TRBV24-1, with D possibly being TRBD1 or TRBD2 (5 bases each). Per the germline V gene, CDR1 is KGHDR and CDR2 is SFDVKD. The CDR3 extends over 15 amino acids. V lost 5 bases and J 5 bases, leaving 17 bases between the germline ends. Here the CDR3 DNA reads TGTGCCACCAGTGGGGGACCGGGGTCGCGGGAGACCCAGTACTTC. Its translation: CATSGGPGSRETQYF.

The rearrangement links TRBV11-3 to TRBJ1-3; tentative D call: TRBD1 (6 bases). The CDR3 covers 12 residues. Germline V gene sequence: CDR1 SGHNT, CDR2 YENEEA. V lost 5 bases, J lost 6 bases, and 8 bases lay in between. CDR3 sequence reads: CASSRTVNTIYF. The CDR3 DNA sequence: TGTGCCAGCAGCAGGACAGTAAACACCATATATTTT.

Concerning this clonotype itself: This sequence may be a read error, since a much larger clone differs from it by one base. This chain links TRBV5-1 with TRBJ1-1, with 7 bases lining up with TRBD1. This CDR3 has 12 amino acids. Germline CDR1 and CDR2: SGHRS and YFSETQ. CDR3 bases: TGCGCCAGCAGCTTTGGGACAGCTCAAGCTTCCTTT. Translation gives CASSFGTAQASF.

The chain carries TRBV5-1 and TRBJ1-1, with D hard to call. With 5 bases removed from V and 2 bases from J, the gap between germline ends came to 7 bases. Germline V lookup: CDR1 SGHRS, CDR2 YFSETQ. The CDR3 contains 12 residues. CDR3 DNA: TGCGCCAGCAGTACGGACAACACTGAAGCTTTCTTT. It is translated as CASSTDNTEAFF.

The chain links TRBV14 to TRBJ2-2; 9 bases map to TRBD1. Trimming cost V 0 bases and J 2 bases; bases outside gene matches: 4. Germline V gene sequence: CDR1 SGHDN, CDR2 FVKESK. This CDR3 spans 17 amino acids. In DNA, the CDR3 is TGTGCCAGCAGCCAAGATCGGGACAGGGTAAACACCGGGGAGCTGTTTTTT. It is translated as CASSQDRDRVNTGELFF.

The rearrangement links TRBV6-1 to TRBJ1-5; D call uncertain. Germline V CDR1 and CDR2: MNHNS, SASEGT. V lost 4 bases, J lost 4 bases, and 8 bases lay in between. The CDR3 spans 13 residues. The CDR3, as DNA: TGTGCCAGCAGTGTTAAGCGAAATCAGCCCCAGCATTTT. Translated: CASSVKRNQPQHF.

The rearrangement joins TRBV3-1 to TRBJ2-6; D gene uncertain. CDR3 length: 12 amino acids. The V and J ends lost 6 bases and 4 bases respectively, with 4 bases between them. Germline CDR1 LGHDT, CDR2 YNNKEL (reference sequence). CDR3 sequence (DNA): TGTGCCAGCAGGGGGGGGGCCAACGTCCTGACTTTC. It encodes CASRGGANVLTF.

This rearrangement joins TRBV6-2 or TRBV6-3 to TRBJ2-1; TRBD2 agrees at 7 bases. There are 16 residues in the CDR3. The ends lost 6 bases at V and 4 bases at J; junction bases unmatched: 12. Germline loops: CDR1 MNHEY, CDR2 SVGEGT. CDR3 sequence (DNA): TGTGCCAGCAGCAACCCCGGGACTAAAGGATACAATGAGCAGTTCTTC. It codes for CASSNPGTKGYNEQFF.

The chain joins TRBV5-1 to TRBJ1-6; 9 bases align to TRBD1. The CDR3 contains 14 residues. The V gene end was trimmed by 4 bases and the J gene end by 9 bases; junction bases not matched to a gene: 5. Germline V gives CDR1 SGHRS, CDR2 YFSETQ. CDR3 nucleotides: TGCGCCAGCAGCACTGACAGGGGGATTTCACCCCTCCACTTT. Residues: CASSTDRGISPLHF.

This clonotype was seen many times. The chain carries TRBV30 and TRBJ2-1; D perhaps matches TRBD1 (6 bases). Germline assignment: CDR1 GTSNPN and CDR2 SVGIG (reference sequence). V was shortened by 6 bases and J by 2 bases, with 14 bases between the two germline ends. CDR3 length: 14 amino acids. CDR3 loop: CACPRQDTYNEQFF. Written as DNA, the CDR3 is TGTGCCTGCCCTAGACAGGACACCTACAATGAGCAGTTCTTC.

Concerning this clonotype itself: An end of the junction differs from the germline gene, which may be a read error. V and J are TRBV15 and TRBJ1-5, with D tentatively TRBD1 (5 bases). Germline V gene data show CDR1 as LNHNV and CDR2 as YYDKDF (reference sequence). The CDR3 runs 13 residues. The CDR3 DNA reads as TGTGCCACCAGCGGAGATAAGGGGCAGCACCAGCATTTT. Protein sequence: CATSGDKGQHQHF.

This clonotype was picked up many times. The CDR3 sequence is CASSLGTGVNYGYTF. The CDR3 DNA is TGTGCCAGCAGCCTCGGGACAGGGGTTAACTATGGCTACACCTTC. This sequence joins TRBV3-1 and TRBJ1-2; 10 bases fit TRBD1. The CDR3 has 15 residues. The V segment lost 4 bases and the J segment 1 base; nucleotides outside the gene matches: 3. Germline V lookup: CDR1 LGHDT, CDR2 YNNKEL (reference sequence).

As to this clonotype: The junction departs from the called germline gene at one end, perhaps through a read error. The V and J genes are TRBV11-2 and TRBJ2-6; the D call may be TRBD1 or TRBD2 (5 bases each). Germline V gene data show CDR1 as SGHAT and CDR2 as FQNNGV. This CDR3 is built from 19 residues. The CDR3 here is CASSPKVGRDRSGANVLTF. The DNA for the CDR3 is TGTGCCAGCAGCCCAAAGGTTGGCAGGGACCGCTCTGGGGCCAACGTCTTGACTTTC. The full variable domain, its missing parts supplied by reference TRBV11-2 and TRBJ2-6, is EAGVAQSPRYKIIEKRQSVAFWCNPISGHATLYWYQQILGQGPKLLIQFQNNGVVDDSQLPKDRFSAERLKGVDSTLKIQPAKLEDSAVYLCASSPKVGRDRSGANVLTFGAGSRLTVL.